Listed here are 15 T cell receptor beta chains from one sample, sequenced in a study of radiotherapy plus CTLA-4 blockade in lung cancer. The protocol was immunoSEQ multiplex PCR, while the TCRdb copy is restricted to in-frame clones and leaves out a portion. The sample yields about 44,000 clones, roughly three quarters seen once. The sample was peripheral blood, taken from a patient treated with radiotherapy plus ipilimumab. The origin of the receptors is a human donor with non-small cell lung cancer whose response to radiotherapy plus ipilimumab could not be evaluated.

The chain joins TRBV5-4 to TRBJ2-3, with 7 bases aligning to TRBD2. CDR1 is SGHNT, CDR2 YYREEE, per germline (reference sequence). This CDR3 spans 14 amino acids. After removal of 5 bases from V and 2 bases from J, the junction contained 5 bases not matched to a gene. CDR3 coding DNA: TGTGCCAGCAGGGGGGGGAGGGCCACAGATACGCAGTATTTT. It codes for CASRGGRATDTQYF.

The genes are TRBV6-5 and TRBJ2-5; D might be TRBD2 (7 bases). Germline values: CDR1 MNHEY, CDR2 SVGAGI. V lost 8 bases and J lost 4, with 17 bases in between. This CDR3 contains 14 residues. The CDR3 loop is CASRPGGSAETQYF. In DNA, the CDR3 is TGTGCCAGCCGGCCGGGGGGCTCGGCAGAGACCCAGTACTTC.

The CDR3 sequence is CASSADTQETQYF. The CDR3 nucleotides read TGTGCCAGCAGCGCGGACACCCAAGAGACCCAGTACTTC. The chain joins TRBV5-4 to TRBJ2-5; D may be TRBD1 (5 bases). With 4 bases removed from V and 1 base from J, the gap between germline ends came to 8 bases. The CDR3 length is 13 residues. Germline CDR1 SGHNT, CDR2 YYREEE (reference sequence).

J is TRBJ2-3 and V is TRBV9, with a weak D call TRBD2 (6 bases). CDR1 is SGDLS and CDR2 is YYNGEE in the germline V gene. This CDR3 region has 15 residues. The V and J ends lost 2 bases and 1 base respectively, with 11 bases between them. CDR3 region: CASSVRRAGTDTQYF. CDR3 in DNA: TGTGCCAGCAGCGTTCGGAGGGCGGGCACAGATACGCAGTATTTT.

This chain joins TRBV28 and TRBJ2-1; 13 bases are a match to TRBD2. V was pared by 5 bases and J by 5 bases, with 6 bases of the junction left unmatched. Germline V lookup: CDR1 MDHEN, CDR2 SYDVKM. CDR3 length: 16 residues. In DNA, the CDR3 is TGTGCCAGCAGTACTTCCGGGACTAGCGGGAACAATGAGCAGTTCTTC. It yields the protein CASSTSGTSGNNEQFF.

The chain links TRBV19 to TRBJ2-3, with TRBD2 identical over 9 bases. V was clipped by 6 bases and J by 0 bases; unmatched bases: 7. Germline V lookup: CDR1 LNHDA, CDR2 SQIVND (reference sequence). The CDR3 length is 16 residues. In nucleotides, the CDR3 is TGTGCCAGTAGGCTGTCGCTAGCGGGGAGCACAGATACGCAGTATTTT. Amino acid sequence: CASRLSLAGSTDTQYF.

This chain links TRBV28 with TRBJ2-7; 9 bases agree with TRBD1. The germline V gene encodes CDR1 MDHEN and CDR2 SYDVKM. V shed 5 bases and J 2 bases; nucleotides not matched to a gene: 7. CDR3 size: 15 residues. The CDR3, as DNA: TGTGCCAGCAGTGATTGGGACAGGGCCCCCTACGAGCAGTACTTC. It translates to CASSDWDRAPYEQYF.

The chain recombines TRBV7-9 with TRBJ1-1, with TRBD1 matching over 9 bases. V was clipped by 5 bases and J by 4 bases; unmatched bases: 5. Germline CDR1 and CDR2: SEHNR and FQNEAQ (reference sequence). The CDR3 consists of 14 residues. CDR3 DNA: TGTGCCAGCAGCATAGGGACAGGGATCACTGAAGCTTTCTTT. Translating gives CASSIGTGITEAFF.

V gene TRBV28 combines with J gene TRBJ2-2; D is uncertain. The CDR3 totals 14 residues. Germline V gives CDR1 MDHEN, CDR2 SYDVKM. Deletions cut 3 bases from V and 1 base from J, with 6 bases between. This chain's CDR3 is CASSLRKNTGELFF. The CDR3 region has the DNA TGTGCCAGCAGTTTGAGGAAGAACACCGGGGAGCTGTTTTTT.

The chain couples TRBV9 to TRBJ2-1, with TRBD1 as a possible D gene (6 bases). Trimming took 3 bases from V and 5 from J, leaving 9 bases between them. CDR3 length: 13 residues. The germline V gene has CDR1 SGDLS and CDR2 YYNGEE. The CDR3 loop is CASSGDNHNEQFF. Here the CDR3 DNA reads TGTGCCAGCAGCGGGGACAACCACAATGAGCAGTTCTTC.

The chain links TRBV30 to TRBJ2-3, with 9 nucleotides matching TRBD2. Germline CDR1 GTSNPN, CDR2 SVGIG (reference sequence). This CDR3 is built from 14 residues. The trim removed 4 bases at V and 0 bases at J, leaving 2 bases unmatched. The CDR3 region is CAWTSGTSTDTQYF. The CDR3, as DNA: TGTGCCTGGACTAGCGGGACGAGCACAGATACGCAGTATTTT.

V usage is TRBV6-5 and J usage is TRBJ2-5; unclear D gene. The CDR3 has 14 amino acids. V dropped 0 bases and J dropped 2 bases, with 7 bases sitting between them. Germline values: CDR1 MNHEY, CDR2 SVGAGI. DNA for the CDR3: TGTGCCAGCAGTTACTCGTACAGTCAAGAGACCCAGTACTTC. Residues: CASSYSYSQETQYF.

The CDR3 nucleotides are TGCGCCAGCAGCTTGGACTCCATGAGCTCTGGAAACACCATATATTTT. This translates into CASSLDSMSSGNTIYF. J is TRBJ1-3 and V is TRBV5-1; D not certain. Germline CDR1 is SGHRS and CDR2 is YFSETQ. Between the trimmed V and J ends, which lost 0 bases and 0 bases, there was a span of 10 bases. The CDR3 contains 16 residues.

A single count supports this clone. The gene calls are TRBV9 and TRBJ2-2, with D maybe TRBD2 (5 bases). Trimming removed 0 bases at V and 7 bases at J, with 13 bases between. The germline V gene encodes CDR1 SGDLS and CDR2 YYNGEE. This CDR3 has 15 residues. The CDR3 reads CASSVGGGGGGELFF. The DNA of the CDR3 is TGTGCCAGCAGCGTAGGAGGAGGAGGAGGCGGGGAGCTGTTTTTT.

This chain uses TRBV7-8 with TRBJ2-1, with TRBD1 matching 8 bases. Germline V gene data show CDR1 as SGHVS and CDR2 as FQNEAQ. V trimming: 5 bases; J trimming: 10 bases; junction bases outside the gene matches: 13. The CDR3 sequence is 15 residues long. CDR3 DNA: TGTGCCAGCAGCCTGCGTAGCGTGACAGGGGTCGAGCAGTTCTTC. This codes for CASSLRSVTGVEQFF.